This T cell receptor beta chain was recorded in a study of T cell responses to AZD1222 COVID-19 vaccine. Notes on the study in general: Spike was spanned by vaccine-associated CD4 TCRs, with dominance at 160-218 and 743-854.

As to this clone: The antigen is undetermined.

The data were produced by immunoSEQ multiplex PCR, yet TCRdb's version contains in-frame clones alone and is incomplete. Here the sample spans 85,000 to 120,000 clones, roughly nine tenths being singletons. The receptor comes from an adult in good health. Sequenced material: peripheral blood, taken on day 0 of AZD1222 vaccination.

The CDR3 loop is CASSPTGVPADTIYF. The CDR3 bases are TGTGCCAGCAGCCCCACAGGGGTACCGGCGGACACCATATATTTT. The chain uses TRBV7-2 and TRBJ1-3; 7 bases are shared with TRBD1. Germline V gene data show CDR1 as SGHTA and CDR2 as FQGNSA. The CDR3 length is 15 residues. Unmatched junction bases numbered 12, after V lost 5 bases and J lost 8 bases.